This T cell receptor (beta chain) was found in a study of T cell repertoires in cytomegalovirus infection. Study in general: HLA-B-restricted CMV epitopes that are well studied, plus recently identified HLA-C-restricted ones, were used by the study. It can be stated that public TCR beta signatures indicated CMV infection as well as a matching HLA type. Findings of the study overall: Cumulative public TCR beta family frequency identified CMV carriers with the relevant HLA. HLA-C-restricted CMV-specific TCR beta clonotypes prevailed in the ex vivo response.

Using its own MiXCR run on the reads, TCRdb lists one record per CDR3 protein. The sample contains roughly 500,000 distinct CDR3 sequences, roughly 42% of which appear only once. Germline V gene data show CDR1 as MNHEY and CDR2 as SMNVEV (reference sequence). V dropped 8 bases and J dropped 0 bases, with 14 bases sitting between them. The CDR3 covers 15 residues. As regards this clonotype: Antigen unknown.

The sequence derives from a human donor in good health (CMV status not recorded). Some clones in this sample may be carry-over from other donors' samples. The sample in question was cultured PBMCs, obtained from culture after CMV antigen stimulation. The chain carries TRBV27 and TRBJ1-3, with D hard to call. The CDR3 loop reads CASGPGGFSGNTIYF. DNA for the CDR3: TGTGCCAGCGGTCCAGGCGGTTTCTCTGGAAACACCATATATTTT.